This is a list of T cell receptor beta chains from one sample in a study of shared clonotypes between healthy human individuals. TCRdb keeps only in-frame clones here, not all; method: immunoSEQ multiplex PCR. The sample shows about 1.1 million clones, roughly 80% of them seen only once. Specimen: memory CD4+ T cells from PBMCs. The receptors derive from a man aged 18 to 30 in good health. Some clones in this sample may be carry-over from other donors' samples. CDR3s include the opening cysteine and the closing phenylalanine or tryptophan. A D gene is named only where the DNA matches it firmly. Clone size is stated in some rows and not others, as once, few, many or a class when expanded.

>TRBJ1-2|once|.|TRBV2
CASSEGLYGYTF
TGTGCCAGCAGTGAGGGGCTCTATGGCTACACCTTC
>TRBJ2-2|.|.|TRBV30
CAWRIRRADTGELFF
TGTGCCTGGAGAATAAGGAGGGCGGACACCGGGGAGCTGTTTTTT
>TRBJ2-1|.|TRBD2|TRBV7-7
CASSVTSGTNNEQFF
TGTGCCAGCAGCGTAACTAGCGGAACGAACAATGAGCAGTTCTTC
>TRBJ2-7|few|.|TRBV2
CASRSSSYEQYF
TGTGCCAGCCGGTCGAGCTCCTACGAGCAGTACTTC
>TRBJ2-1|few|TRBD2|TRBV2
CASKWTSGTYNEQFF
TGTGCCAGCAAATGGACTAGCGGAACTTACAATGAGCAGTTCTTC
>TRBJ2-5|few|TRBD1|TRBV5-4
CASSPPGQRQETQYF
TGTGCCAGCAGCCCCCCGGGACAGCGCCAAGAGACCCAGTACTTC
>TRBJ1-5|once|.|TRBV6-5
CASSYVNSNQPQHF
TGTGCCAGCAGTTACGTGAATAGCAATCAGCCCCAGCATTTT
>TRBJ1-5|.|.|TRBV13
CASSLSRSNQPQHF
TGTGCCAGCAGCTTATCCAGAAGCAATCAGCCCCAGCATTTT
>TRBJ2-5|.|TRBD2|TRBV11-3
CASSPTGGQETQYF
TGTGCCAGCAGCCCCACGGGGGGGCAAGAGACCCAGTACTTC
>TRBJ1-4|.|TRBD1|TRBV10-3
CAISELQGATNEKLFF
TGTGCCATCAGTGAGCTTCAGGGGGCAACTAATGAAAAACTGTTTTTT
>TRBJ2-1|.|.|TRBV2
CASSPKVVQFF
TGTGCCAGCTCTCCCAAAGTTGTGCAGTTCTTC
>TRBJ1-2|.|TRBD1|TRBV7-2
CASSSRTGTGYTF
TGTGCCAGCAGCTCACGGACAGGGACTGGCTACACCTTC
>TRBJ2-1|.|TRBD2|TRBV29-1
CSVASGSLDNEQFF
TGCAGCGTAGCTAGCGGGAGTCTGGACAATGAGCAGTTCTTC
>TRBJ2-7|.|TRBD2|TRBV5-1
CASAASPSGYEQYF
TGCGCCAGCGCAGCTTCCCCTAGCGGTTACGAGCAGTACTTC
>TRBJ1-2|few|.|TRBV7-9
CASSPLWDNYGYTF
TGTGCCAGCAGCCCTCTTTGGGACAACTATGGCTACACCTTC
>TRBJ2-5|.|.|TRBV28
CASSSSHETQYF
TGTGCCAGCAGTTCCTCACACGAGACCCAGTACTTC
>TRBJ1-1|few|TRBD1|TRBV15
CATSTGGSYTEAFF
TGTGCCACCAGCACAGGGGGGTCATACACTGAAGCTTTCTTT